The sequence of this TCR beta chain was determined in a study of beta chain features in type 1 diabetes. With V trimmed by 4 bases and J by 0 bases, 4 bases remained unmatched. The germline V gene has CDR1 SGHKS and CDR2 YYEKEE (reference sequence). This CDR3 spans 15 amino acids. Comments on this clone: Its antigen is not identified.

Sorted populations all exceeded 98% purity. As every portion of the isolated RNA was reverse transcribed, the sequencing read expressed TCRB transcripts. Only in-frame clones appear in the TCRdb table, and some are missing; sequencing was by immunoSEQ multiplex PCR. The sample lists 55,000 to 80,000 clones; about 50% were seen once. Study observations and caveats: TCRB CDR3s were moderately but significantly shorter in Type 1 diabetes patients in all four CD4+ subsets.

This rearrangement joins TRBV5-5 to TRBJ1-5; 7 positions match TRBD1. Sequencing was carried out using central memory CD4+ T cells from blood. The TCR originated in a man aged 25-40 years with type 1 diabetes. In DNA, the CDR3 is TGTGCCAGCAGCCCGGGACAGTATAGCAATCAGCCCCAGCATTTT. This sequence encodes CASSPGQYSNQPQHF.